Shown below are 28 T cell receptor beta chains from a single sample sequenced in a study of OX40 agonist ivuxolimab in advanced cancers. This table comes from immunoSEQ multiplex PCR, and its TCRdb copy is limited to in-frame clones, with some not included. The sample has over 75,000 clones, 90% seen once. The sample here was CD4+ or CD8+ T cells sorted from blood, taken in a trial of the OX40 agonist ivuxolimab. Source of these receptors: an adult with an advanced solid tumor such as melanoma, head and neck, liver or kidney cancer.

The CDR3 DNA is TGTGCCAGTAGTATACAGACAAATCAGCCCCAGCATTTT. The encoded protein is CASSIQTNQPQHF. The rearrangement uses TRBV19 and TRBJ1-5, with unresolved D. This CDR3 region has 13 residues. CDR1 and CDR2 (germline): LNHDA, SQIVND (reference sequence). Deletions cut 2 bases from V and 4 bases from J, with 6 bases between.

This chain connects TRBV18 to TRBJ1-5; tentatively, D is TRBD1 (5 bases). Per the germline V gene, CDR1 is KGHSH and CDR2 is LQKENI. Trimming took off 3 bases at V and 3 bases at J, with 9 bases between the two ends. The CDR3 covers 14 residues. CDR3 nucleotide sequence: TGTGCCAGCTCACCGACAGCACACAATCAGCCCCAGCATTTT. Amino acid sequence: CASSPTAHNQPQHF.

V and J are TRBV7-2 and TRBJ1-2; 8 bases are a match to TRBD1. The CDR3 totals 12 residues. The trim removed 6 bases at V and 7 bases at J, leaving 4 bases unmatched. Germline loops: CDR1 SGHTA, CDR2 FQGNSA. The CDR3 protein is CASSTGGGGYTF. The CDR3 DNA sequence: TGTGCCAGCAGTACAGGGGGAGGTGGCTACACCTTC.

The rearrangement joins TRBV4-2 to TRBJ2-7; D not certain. The CDR3 spans 14 residues. Germline values: CDR1 LGHNA, CDR2 YNFKEQ. Trimming shortened V by 1 base and J by 0 bases, and 7 bases separated the two germline ends. The CDR3 coding sequence is TGTGCCAGCAGCCAAGTCCGCAGCTCCTACGAGCAGTACTTC. It specifies CASSQVRSSYEQYF.

The chain links TRBV6-6 to TRBJ2-7, with TRBD1 identical over 9 bases. The length of the CDR3 is 14 residues. The V segment lost 2 bases and the J segment 4 bases; nucleotides outside the gene matches: 3. Looked up from germline, CDR1 is MNHNY and CDR2 is SVGAGI (reference sequence). The CDR3 nucleotides are TGTGCCAGCAGTTACCCGACAGGGGGGTACGAGCAGTACTTC. This translates into CASSYPTGGYEQYF.

This rearrangement joins TRBV25-1 to TRBJ1-1; TRBD1 aligns across 7 bases. CDR3 size: 13 residues. Germline V lookup: CDR1 MGHDK, CDR2 SYGVNS. V lost 6 bases, J lost 3 bases, and 4 bases stayed unmatched. The CDR3 nucleotides read TGTGCCAGCAGCCAGACAGGGTACACTGAAGCTTTCTTT. Translating gives CASSQTGYTEAFF.

The V and J genes are TRBV30 and TRBJ1-1, with D possibly matching TRBD1 (5 bases). V gave up 3 bases and J gave up 1 base, with 12 bases separating them. Germline values: CDR1 GTSNPN, CDR2 SVGIG (reference sequence). There are 14 residues in the CDR3. The CDR3 DNA sequence: TGTGCCTGGAGCCTGGGACTGAAGAACACTGAAGCTTTCTTT. Its protein is CAWSLGLKNTEAFF.

The gene calls are TRBV6-5 and TRBJ2-7; 8 nucleotides match TRBD2. CDR3 length: 15 residues. Germline trimming cut 7 bases from V and 0 bases from J; bases unmatched to any gene: 8. Per germline, CDR1 MNHEY and CDR2 SVGAGI. DNA of the CDR3: TGTGCCAGCACCCCCCCCGGGGGGGGCTCCTACGAGCAGTACTTC. This codes for CASTPPGGGSYEQYF.

The chain combines TRBV30 with TRBJ1-6; possible D gene TRBD1, 6 bases. Germline V CDR1 and CDR2: GTSNPN, SVGIG (reference sequence). The V end was cut by 0 bases, the J end by 7 bases, with 13 bases between. The CDR3 covers 15 residues. CDR3 sequence reads: CAWSVEQGTNSPLHF. DNA of the CDR3: TGTGCCTGGAGTGTAGAGCAGGGGACGAATTCACCCCTCCACTTT.

The chain uses TRBV5-4 and TRBJ2-1, with D unresolved. Germline V CDR1 and CDR2: SGHNT, YYREEE (reference sequence). The ends were cut back, 1 base at V and 0 bases at J, with 5 bases in the middle. The CDR3 runs 14 residues. The DNA for the CDR3 is TGTGCCAGCAGCTTGCCTTCCTCCTACAATGAGCAGTTCTTC. Translating it yields CASSLPSSYNEQFF.

The chain employs TRBV5-6 and TRBJ2-7, with 7 bases matching TRBD1. The length of the CDR3 is 14 residues. The junction had 5 bases not matched to a gene; V was cut back by 2 bases and J by 3 bases. The V gene's germline CDR1 is SGHDT and CDR2 YYEEEE. As DNA, the CDR3 is TGTGCCAGCAGCTTTTTTGACAGGGTCTACGAGCAGTACTTC. This encodes CASSFFDRVYEQYF.

The chain recombines TRBV10-2 with TRBJ2-1; TRBD2 matches 15 bases. The CDR3 length is 16 residues. V shed 4 bases, J shed 3 bases, and the junction held 1 base outside the gene matches. Germline lookup yields CDR1 WSHSY and CDR2 SAAADI. Here the CDR3 reads CASSGGLAGGYNEQFF. The CDR3 coding sequence is TGCGCCAGCAGTGGGGGACTAGCGGGAGGCTACAATGAGCAGTTCTTC.

This chain connects TRBV2 to TRBJ1-3; D is ambiguous. The CDR3 has 14 amino acids. Trimming took off 4 bases at V and 3 bases at J, with 10 bases between the two ends. Germline lookup yields CDR1 SNHLY and CDR2 FYNNEI. The CDR3 is CASSVLSGGNTIYF. The CDR3 region has the DNA TGTGCCAGCAGTGTCTTATCCGGTGGAAACACCATATATTTT.

This chain connects TRBV29-1 to TRBJ2-5, with D tentatively TRBD2 (6 bases). The CDR3 totals 13 residues. Per the germline V gene, CDR1 is SQVTM and CDR2 is ANQGSEA. V lost 8 bases and J lost 1, with 14 bases in between. The CDR3 region has the DNA TGCAGCCTCCAAGCCGGGGGCCAAGAGACCCAGTACTTC. Translation gives CSLQAGGQETQYF.

V and J are TRBV28 and TRBJ1-5; TRBD1 aligns across 8 bases. Germline CDR1 is MDHEN and CDR2 is SYDVKM. Germline trimming cut 6 bases from V and 2 bases from J; bases unmatched to any gene: 9. This CDR3 region has 16 residues. The CDR3 reads CASSRRTGWGNQPQHF. The CDR3 DNA reads as TGTGCCAGCAGCCGTAGGACAGGGTGGGGCAATCAGCCCCAGCATTTT.

The J gene is TRBJ2-6, the V gene TRBV10-3; D possibly corresponds to TRBD1 (6 bases). The CDR3 length is 14 residues. CDR1 and CDR2 (germline): ENHRY, SYGVKD. The ends were cut back, 6 bases at V and 2 bases at J, with 8 bases in the middle. The CDR3 loop is CAIRQGAGANVLTF. For the CDR3, the DNA is TGTGCCATCAGACAGGGCGCTGGGGCCAACGTCCTGACTTTC.

The rearrangement joins TRBV18 to TRBJ2-2, with TRBD1 as a possible D gene (6 bases). Per germline, CDR1 KGHSH and CDR2 LQKENI. The CDR3 is made up of 16 amino acids. Trimming removed 3 bases at V and 0 bases at J, with 11 bases between. CDR3 sequence (DNA): TGTGCCAGCTCACCGGGACAAATAACGAACACCGGGGAGCTGTTTTTT. It yields the protein CASSPGQITNTGELFF.

This CDR3 reads CASSPRGGRVRELFF. The CDR3 nucleotides are TGTGCCAGCAGCCCCAGAGGCGGTAGGGTGCGGGAGCTGTTTTTT. V usage is TRBV7-3 and J usage is TRBJ2-2; D ambiguous. Germline CDR1 SGHTA, CDR2 FQGTGA. V lost 5 bases, J lost 9 bases, and 19 bases lay in between. The CDR3 totals 15 residues.

The gene calls are TRBV11-3 and TRBJ1-2; TRBD1 aligns across 7 bases. This CDR3 comprises 14 residues. Trimming cost V 5 bases and J 6 bases; bases outside gene matches: 9. The germline V gene encodes CDR1 SGHNT and CDR2 YENEEA. CDR3 in amino acids: CASSRQGRGHGYTF. DNA for the CDR3: TGTGCCAGCAGCAGACAGGGTCGTGGGCATGGCTACACCTTC.

This clone appeared a few times. The V call is TRBV4-3, the J call TRBJ1-2; 9 bases map to TRBD1. This CDR3 is 15 amino acids long. V dropped 0 bases and J dropped 7; count of bases not matched to a gene: 6. Germline loops: CDR1 LGHNA, CDR2 YSLEER. In DNA, the CDR3 is TGCGCCAGCAGCCAAGATCTCGGGACAGGGTTTGGCTACACCTTC. Translation: CASSQDLGTGFGYTF.

This chain uses TRBV5-1 with TRBJ1-1, with TRBD1 as a possible D gene (6 bases). The ends were cut back, 4 bases at V and 5 bases at J, with 18 bases in the middle. This CDR3 contains 15 residues. Germline V gene sequence: CDR1 SGHRS, CDR2 YFSETQ. The CDR3 DNA follows: TGCGCCAGCAGCCTGGACAGAACCGAGGGGACTGAAGCTTTCTTT. Its protein product is CASSLDRTEGTEAFF.

CDR3 nucleotide sequence: TGCGCCAGCAGAGAACACCGACAGGTCACCTCTGGAAACACCATATATTTT. This codes for CASREHRQVTSGNTIYF. The chain recombines TRBV10-2 with TRBJ1-3; possibly TRBD1 for D (6 bases). This CDR3 is built from 17 residues. V lost 6 bases to trimming and J lost 0 bases, with 18 bases between them. Germline CDR1 is WSHSY and CDR2 is SAAADI.

V gene TRBV7-2 combines with J gene TRBJ1-4, with D perhaps TRBD1 (6 bases). V dropped 1 base and J dropped 10 bases, with 19 bases sitting between them. Germline CDR1 reads SGHTA; CDR2 reads FQGNSA. The CDR3 length is 16 residues. The CDR3 coding sequence is TGTGCCAGCAGCTTAGAGGATGGACAGTTTGGGGGAAAACTGTTTTTT. It encodes CASSLEDGQFGGKLFF.

In its sample, this clone was seen once. The chain recombines TRBV30 with TRBJ1-5; the match to TRBD1 covers 8 bases. Germline lookup yields CDR1 GTSNPN and CDR2 SVGIG (reference sequence). The CDR3 runs to 14 residues. The ends lost 3 bases at V and 2 bases at J; junction bases unmatched: 3. CDR3 in amino acids: CAWSMGQGNQPQHF. The CDR3 DNA reads as TGTGCCTGGAGCATGGGACAGGGCAATCAGCCCCAGCATTTT.

The rearrangement links TRBV5-1 to TRBJ2-5; D gene unclear. The ends were cut back, 4 bases at V and 5 bases at J, with 15 bases in the middle. Germline V gene sequence: CDR1 SGHRS, CDR2 YFSETQ. The CDR3 covers 14 residues. The CDR3 DNA reads as TGCGCCAGCAGCCCGACTCTTATCCGGGAGACCCAGTACTTC. The encoded protein is CASSPTLIRETQYF.

V is TRBV6-1 and J is TRBJ2-7; 8 bases line up with TRBD1. This CDR3 contains 14 residues. Germline V gives CDR1 MNHNS, CDR2 SASEGT. After removal of 5 bases from V and 5 bases from J, the junction contained 8 bases not matched to a gene. The CDR3: CASSPDRAVNEQYF. The CDR3 nucleotides read TGTGCCAGCAGTCCGGACAGGGCTGTCAACGAGCAGTACTTC.

This clone was seen only once. The V and J genes are TRBV11-2 and TRBJ1-4; D is perhaps TRBD1 (5 bases). V shed 5 bases and J shed 11 bases, with 12 bases lying between them. This CDR3 spans 12 amino acids. CDR1 SGHAT and CDR2 FQNNGV come from the germline V gene. The CDR3 loop reads CASSRRGEKLFF. Written as DNA, the CDR3 is TGTGCCAGCAGCCGGCGGGGGGAGAAACTGTTTTTT.

J is TRBJ1-6 and V is TRBV30, with D uncertain. Germline CDR1 reads GTSNPN; CDR2 reads SVGIG (reference sequence). The V and J ends lost 0 bases and 7 bases respectively, with 10 bases between them. This CDR3 contains 14 residues. The DNA for the CDR3 is TGTGCCTGGAGTGTGAGTAGAAGGAATTCACCCCTCCACTTT. It specifies CAWSVSRRNSPLHF.